The 12 T cell receptor beta chains listed next were all sequenced from one sample in a study of metastatic and nonmetastatic thyroid tumors. With MiXCR, TCRdb called clones anew from the PCR reads. Of fewer than 25,000 clones in the sample, 10% to 12% are singletons; the top ten hold around 7.3%. Every patient underwent thyroid surgery untreated. The sample was blood. These receptors all stem from a female donor with papillary thyroid cancer or a benign thyroid nodule (not recorded which). Some clones in this sample may be carry-over from other donors' samples.

This clone was seen a few times. The chain uses TRBV5-4 and TRBJ1-1, with 11 nucleotides matching TRBD1. Germline CDR1 reads SGHNT; CDR2 reads YYREEE (reference sequence). CDR3 size: 15 residues. The V and J ends lost 4 bases and 7 bases, in that order; junction bases with no gene match: 9. The CDR3 region is CASSRLLGQGVEAFF. In nucleotides, the CDR3 is TGTGCCAGCAGCCGATTGTTGGGACAGGGGGTTGAAGCTTTCTTT.

Only a few counts were recorded for this clone. The CDR3 does not close with the conserved phenylalanine or tryptophan, likely indicating a read error. The chain employs TRBV6-1 and TRBJ2-2, with TRBD1 as a possible D gene (6 bases). This CDR3 contains 14 residues. Germline lookup yields CDR1 MNHNS and CDR2 SASEGT. The CDR3 protein is CASSSGANTGELFL. The CDR3 region has the DNA TGTGCAAGCAGTTCAGGGGCGAACACCGGGGAGCTGTTTCTT.

The V gene is TRBV20-1, the J gene TRBJ2-7; D ambiguous. The CDR3 extends over 13 amino acids. Trimming left V 5 bases short and J 1 base short, with 12 bases between. Germline values: CDR1 DFQATT, CDR2 SNEGSKA (reference sequence). CDR3 sequence reads: CSAPLCSSYEQYF. The CDR3 region has the DNA TGCAGTGCTCCGTTATGTTCATCCTACGAGCAGTACTTC.

This clone is labeled medium-sized. The rearrangement links TRBV24-1 to TRBJ2-7; D uncertain. Looked up from germline, CDR1 is KGHDR and CDR2 is SFDVKD. The V and J ends lost 1 base and 3 bases respectively, with 0 bases between them. The length of the CDR3 is 11 residues. The CDR3 here is CATSDFYEQYF. CDR3 sequence (DNA): TGTGCCACCAGTGATTTCTACGAGCAGTACTTC.

This clone was recorded at least ten times. The sample has other DNA sequences that encode this CDR3 too. The chain is built from TRBV5-1 and TRBJ1-4, with a possible D match to TRBD1 (6 bases). V was pared by 2 bases and J by 7 bases, with 9 bases between. The CDR3 has 13 amino acids. Germline V CDR1 and CDR2: SGHRS, YFSETQ. As DNA, the CDR3 is TGCGCCAGCAGCTTAGGGGGGTCTGAAAAACTGTTTTTT. Protein: CASSLGGSEKLFF.

At least ten counts were recorded for this clone. The rearrangement links TRBV7-9 to TRBJ1-5, with 7 positions matching TRBD1. Looked up from germline, CDR1 is SEHNR and CDR2 is FQNEAQ (reference sequence). The V gene end was trimmed by 5 bases and the J gene end by 2 bases; junction bases not matched to a gene: 6. The CDR3 loop spans 15 amino acids. The CDR3 region is CASSPSQGGNQPQHF. The CDR3 nucleotides read TGTGCCAGCAGCCCTAGCCAGGGGGGCAATCAGCCCCAGCATTTT.

In its sample, this clone ranks as medium-sized (0.01 to 0.1%). V is TRBV6-2 or TRBV6-3 and J is TRBJ1-1; D unclear. The CDR3 length is 14 residues. Deletions cut 5 bases from V and 2 bases from J, with 12 bases between. Germline CDR1 reads MNHEY; CDR2 reads SVGEGT. In nucleotides, the CDR3 is TGTGCCAGCAGTCGGAGCGGGTCAAACACTGAAGCTTTCTTT. Amino acids: CASSRSGSNTEAFF.

This clone has at least ten counts. The chain has TRBV18 and TRBJ2-3, with D unclear. The CDR3 length is 13 residues. Germline assignment: CDR1 KGHSH and CDR2 LQKENI. Trimming pared 1 base from V and 7 bases from J, leaving 9 bases between. The CDR3 DNA follows: TGTGCCAGCTCACCACGCACTCAGCATACGCAGTATTTT. It codes for CASSPRTQHTQYF.

This clone was seen a few times. This chain connects TRBV6-1 to TRBJ2-7; no clear D. V lost 4 bases and J lost 1, with 5 bases in between. The length of the CDR3 is 12 residues. Germline V gene sequence: CDR1 MNHNS, CDR2 SASEGT. CDR3 sequence reads: CASSVSSYEQYF. The CDR3 DNA is TGTGCCAGCAGTGTCAGTTCCTACGAGCAGTACTTC.

The rearrangement uses TRBV6-2 or TRBV6-3 and TRBJ2-7; TRBD1 agrees at 8 bases. The trim removed 0 bases at V and 3 bases at J, leaving 10 bases unmatched. The CDR3 covers 17 residues. The germline gives CDR1 MNHEY, CDR2 SVGEGT. The CDR3 bases are TGTGCCAGCAGTTACTCGAAAGCTTCACAGGGGGGCTACGAGCAGTACTTC. It encodes CASSYSKASQGGYEQYF.

This clone ranks as medium-sized (0.01 to 0.1%). The chain joins TRBV28 to TRBJ2-1, with TRBD1 matching over 8 bases. CDR3 length: 12 amino acids. Losses at the gene ends were 6 bases for V and 6 bases for J; bases not matched to a gene: 1. CDR1 is MDHEN and CDR2 is SYDVKM in the germline V gene. In DNA form, the CDR3 reads TGTGCCAGCAGGACAGGGGTCAATGAGCAGTTCTTC. It specifies CASRTGVNEQFF.

This clone was detected a few times. The V call is TRBV10-2, the J call TRBJ2-3; D uncertain. Trimming removed 3 bases from V and 3 bases from J, with 13 bases in between. CDR1 and CDR2 from the germline V gene are WSHSY and SAAADI. This CDR3 spans 15 amino acids. The CDR3 DNA is TGCGCCAGCAGTGAAAGGAGCCGCCCTACAGATACGCAGTATTTT. Translated: CASSERSRPTDTQYF.